These T cell receptor beta chains were read from a single sample in a study of cytomegalovirus exposure and HLA in healthy donors. The data were produced by immunoSEQ multiplex PCR, yet TCRdb's version contains in-frame clones alone and is incomplete. The data show tens of thousands of clones, 80% to 95% seen once. Sequencing used PBMCs. These receptors originate from a woman aged 30 to 39 in good health and CMV-seronegative. Each CDR3 is given with its conserved first and last residue. Each record gives: V gene, clone size, CDR3 length, J gene, D gene, CDR3 protein, CDR3 DNA. A D gene is named only where the DNA matches it firmly. Part of the rows lack a size; the others show once, few, many or a class for expanded clones.

V: TRBV5-1
size: NA
length: 15
J: TRBJ2-3
D: TRBD2
CDR3: CASTKVAGATDTQYF
DNA: TGCGCCAGCACTAAGGTAGCGGGGGCAACAGATACGCAGTATTTT

V: TRBV4-2
size: NA
length: 20
J: TRBJ2-2
D: NA
CDR3: CASSQDVRVGPAANTGELFF
DNA: TGTGCCAGCAGCCAAGATGTCCGGGTGGGGCCGGCCGCGAACACCGGGGAGCTGTTTTTT

V: TRBV5-4
size: NA
length: 17
J: TRBJ2-6
D: NA
CDR3: CASSLARLRAGANVLTF
DNA: TGTGCCAGCAGCTTGGCCAGGTTGAGGGCTGGGGCCAACGTCCTGACTTTC

V: TRBV5-1
size: NA
length: 13
J: TRBJ2-5
D: NA
CDR3: CASSPQDRETQYF
DNA: TGCGCCAGCAGCCCCCAGGACAGAGAGACCCAGTACTTC

V: TRBV7-6
size: NA
length: 17
J: TRBJ1-1
D: NA
CDR3: CASSPVRGRSLNTEAFF
DNA: TGTGCCAGCAGCCCGGTCAGGGGCCGGTCCCTGAACACTGAAGCTTTCTTT

V: TRBV9
size: NA
length: 14
J: TRBJ1-3
D: NA
CDR3: CASSVADTGNTIYF
DNA: TGTGCCAGCAGCGTAGCAGATACTGGAAACACCATATATTTT

V: TRBV4-3
size: once
length: 16
J: TRBJ2-3
D: NA
CDR3: CASSQDRRGLSDTQYF
DNA: TGCGCCAGCAGCCAAGACAGAAGGGGCTTGTCAGATACGCAGTATTTT

V: TRBV28
size: NA
length: 16
J: TRBJ1-2
D: TRBD1
CDR3: CASSPGDRAWNYGYTF
DNA: TGTGCCAGCAGCCCTGGGGACAGGGCTTGGAACTATGGCTACACCTTC

V: TRBV4-3
size: NA
length: 14
J: TRBJ1-2
D: NA
CDR3: CASSQERGVGGYTF
DNA: TGCGCCAGCAGCCAAGAACGGGGAGTCGGCGGCTACACCTTC

V: TRBV5-1
size: NA
length: 18
J: TRBJ2-2
D: TRBD2
CDR3: CASSLGLAGAWNTGELFF
DNA: TGCGCCAGCAGCTTGGGACTAGCGGGGGCCTGGAACACCGGGGAGCTGTTTTTT

V: TRBV10-3
size: NA
length: 16
J: TRBJ2-1
D: TRBD2
CDR3: CAISESGRGGHHEQFF
DNA: TGTGCCATCAGTGAGTCGGGGCGGGGGGGCCACCATGAGCAGTTCTTC

V: TRBV5-4
size: NA
length: 14
J: TRBJ1-2
D: NA
CDR3: CASTVTGFGDGYTF
DNA: TGTGCCAGCACCGTAACAGGGTTTGGCGATGGCTACACCTTC

V: TRBV9
size: NA
length: 13
J: TRBJ1-1
D: NA
CDR3: CASSAVMNTEAFF
DNA: TGTGCCAGCAGCGCAGTTATGAACACTGAAGCTTTCTTT

V: TRBV30
size: NA
length: 14
J: TRBJ2-4
D: NA
CDR3: CAWAEGAAKNIQYF
DNA: TGTGCCTGGGCGGAGGGGGCAGCCAAAAACATTCAGTACTTC

V: TRBV2
size: NA
length: 16
J: TRBJ1-2
D: TRBD1
CDR3: CASSESLGQGLYGYTF
DNA: TGTGCCAGCAGCGAATCGTTGGGACAGGGACTCTATGGCTACACCTTC

V: TRBV5-4
size: NA
length: 15
J: TRBJ1-1
D: NA
CDR3: CASSLGRGSGTEAFF
DNA: TGTGCCAGCAGCTTGGGCCGCGGGTCGGGCACTGAAGCTTTCTTT

V: TRBV28
size: NA
length: 15
J: TRBJ1-2
D: TRBD1
CDR3: CASSLWRTGSGGYTF
DNA: TGTGCCAGCAGTTTATGGAGGACAGGGTCTGGGGGCTACACCTTC

V: TRBV11-2
size: NA
length: 17
J: TRBJ2-1
D: NA
CDR3: CASSLVQGGSSYNEQFF
DNA: TGTGCCAGCAGCTTAGTCCAGGGAGGCAGCTCCTACAATGAGCAGTTCTTC

V: TRBV15
size: NA
length: 16
J: TRBJ2-4
D: NA
CDR3: CATSRAGAIAKNIQYF
DNA: TGTGCCACCAGCAGAGCAGGGGCAATAGCCAAAAACATTCAGTACTTC

V: TRBV18
size: once
length: 15
J: TRBJ1-4
D: NA
CDR3: CASSPTWGPEEKLFF
DNA: TGTGCCAGCTCACCCACTTGGGGCCCCGAGGAAAAACTGTTTTTT

V: TRBV27
size: NA
length: 14
J: TRBJ2-1
D: NA
CDR3: CASSLPGAFNEQFF
DNA: TGTGCCAGCAGTTTGCCGGGAGCGTTCAATGAGCAGTTCTTC

V: TRBV5-1
size: NA
length: 16
J: TRBJ1-2
D: NA
CDR3: CASSLGQGLANYGYTF
DNA: TGCGCCAGCAGCTTGGGGCAGGGCCTAGCTAACTATGGCTACACCTTC

V: TRBV9
size: NA
length: 17
J: TRBJ2-5
D: TRBD2
CDR3: CASSAGLAGDFGETQYF
DNA: TGTGCCAGCAGCGCGGGACTAGCGGGGGATTTTGGAGAGACCCAGTACTTC

V: TRBV30
size: NA
length: 12
J: TRBJ1-2
D: NA
CDR3: CAWSGGPYGYTF
DNA: TGTGCCTGGAGCGGCGGCCCCTATGGCTACACCTTC

V: TRBV11-2
size: NA
length: 16
J: TRBJ2-7
D: TRBD2
CDR3: CASSSISGGSSYEQYF
DNA: TGTGCCAGCAGCTCAATTAGCGGGGGGAGTTCCTACGAGCAGTACTTC

V: TRBV9
size: NA
length: 17
J: TRBJ1-3
D: TRBD1
CDR3: CASSAKLGQGIRNTIYF
DNA: TGTGCCAGCAGCGCCAAACTGGGACAGGGGATTCGGAACACCATATATTTT

V: TRBV18
size: NA
length: 14
J: TRBJ1-2
D: NA
CDR3: CASSPRGDSYGYTF
DNA: TGTGCCAGCTCCCCAAGAGGAGACAGCTATGGCTACACCTTC

V: TRBV5-4
size: NA
length: 14
J: TRBJ2-3
D: TRBD1
CDR3: CASSPGQGTDTQYF
DNA: TGTGCCAGCAGCCCGGGACAGGGAACAGATACGCAGTATTTT

V: TRBV28
size: once
length: 13
J: TRBJ1-2
D: TRBD1
CDR3: CASSFGQGYGYTF
DNA: TGTGCCAGCAGTTTTGGACAGGGTTATGGCTACACCTTC

V: TRBV18
size: NA
length: 16
J: TRBJ1-2
D: TRBD1
CDR3: CASSPSGQGKENGYTF
DNA: TGTGCCAGCTCACCCTCAGGACAGGGGAAAGAGAATGGCTACACCTTC

V: TRBV19
size: NA
length: 15
J: TRBJ2-7
D: TRBD1
CDR3: CASSIRTGAVYEQYF
DNA: TGTGCCAGTAGTATTCGGACAGGGGCCGTCTACGAGCAGTACTTC

V: TRBV9
size: NA
length: 17
J: TRBJ2-2
D: TRBD2
CDR3: CASSTDLGGGYTGELFF
DNA: TGTGCCAGCAGCACGGACCTTGGGGGAGGGTATACCGGGGAGCTGTTTTTT

V: TRBV5-1
size: NA
length: 14
J: TRBJ2-7
D: NA
CDR3: CASSLVGQNYEQYF
DNA: TGCGCCAGCAGCTTGGTGGGCCAGAACTACGAGCAGTACTTC

V: TRBV7-3
size: few
length: 14
J: TRBJ1-6
D: TRBD1
CDR3: CASSLQGAYSPLHF
DNA: TGTGCCAGCAGTTTACAGGGGGCGTACTCACCCCTCCACTTT

V: TRBV15
size: NA
length: 15
J: TRBJ1-1
D: NA
CDR3: CATSRDSGQYTEAFF
DNA: TGTGCCACCAGCAGAGATTCAGGGCAATACACTGAAGCTTTCTTT

V: TRBV5-1
size: NA
length: 14
J: TRBJ2-7
D: NA
CDR3: CASSLDTEGYEQYF
DNA: TGCGCCAGCAGCTTGGACACGGAGGGCTACGAGCAGTACTTC

V: TRBV28
size: NA
length: 17
J: TRBJ1-3
D: TRBD1
CDR3: CASSLWEQGVYGNTIYF
DNA: TGTGCCAGCAGTTTATGGGAACAGGGGGTTTATGGAAACACCATATATTTT

V: TRBV27
size: NA
length: 15
J: TRBJ1-2
D: NA
CDR3: CASSLLGEVGYGYTF
DNA: TGTGCCAGCAGTTTATTAGGGGAGGTTGGCTATGGCTACACCTTC

V: TRBV19
size: NA
length: 15
J: TRBJ1-3
D: TRBD1
CDR3: CASRDRPYSGNTIYF
DNA: TGTGCCAGTCGGGACAGACCATACTCTGGAAACACCATATATTTT

V: TRBV18
size: NA
length: 13
J: TRBJ2-2
D: NA
CDR3: CASSPSRAGELFF
DNA: TGTGCCAGCTCACCAAGCAGGGCCGGGGAGCTGTTTTTT

V: TRBV7-9
size: NA
length: 15
J: TRBJ1-3
D: NA
CDR3: CASSQNSHSGNTIYF
DNA: TGTGCCAGCAGCCAAAACAGTCACTCTGGAAACACCATATATTTT

V: TRBV9
size: NA
length: 15
J: TRBJ2-2
D: NA
CDR3: CASSGAQGRTGELFF
DNA: TGTGCCAGCAGCGGGGCCCAGGGAAGAACCGGGGAGCTGTTTTTT

V: TRBV7-3
size: NA
length: 14
J: TRBJ2-5
D: TRBD2
CDR3: CASSPGTSGETQYF
DNA: TGTGCCAGCAGCCCTGGGACTAGCGGAGAGACCCAGTACTTC

V: TRBV28
size: few
length: 12
J: TRBJ2-7
D: TRBD1
CDR3: CASSEGTGQQYF
DNA: TGTGCCAGCAGCGAAGGGACAGGGCAGCAGTACTTC

V: TRBV7-2
size: NA
length: 15
J: TRBJ2-4
D: TRBD1
CDR3: CASSAMGQPGNIQYF
DNA: TGTGCCAGCAGCGCGATGGGACAGCCCGGGAACATTCAGTACTTC

V: TRBV18
size: NA
length: 14
J: TRBJ2-7
D: TRBD1
CDR3: CASSPWTGLYEQYF
DNA: TGTGCCAGCTCACCTTGGACAGGGCTCTACGAGCAGTACTTC

V: TRBV11-3
size: NA
length: 16
J: TRBJ2-7
D: TRBD1
CDR3: CASSLGGGQGSLEQYF
DNA: TGTGCCAGCAGCTTAGGAGGGGGACAGGGGTCTCTCGAGCAGTACTTC

V: TRBV11-2
size: NA
length: 15
J: TRBJ2-7
D: TRBD1
CDR3: CASSPGQGAAHEQYF
DNA: TGTGCCAGCAGCCCAGGACAGGGGGCTGCCCACGAGCAGTACTTC

V: TRBV19
size: NA
length: 16
J: TRBJ1-5
D: NA
CDR3: CASREFPSGPNQPQHF
DNA: TGTGCCAGTAGGGAATTCCCCTCAGGGCCAAATCAGCCCCAGCATTTT

V: TRBV28
size: NA
length: 15
J: TRBJ1-5
D: NA
CDR3: CASTILGRSGQPQHF
DNA: TGTGCCAGCACCATCCTCGGGAGATCGGGTCAGCCCCAGCATTTT

V: TRBV5-1
size: NA
length: 14
J: TRBJ2-3
D: NA
CDR3: CASSLRGNTDTQYF
DNA: TGCGCCAGCAGCTTGAGGGGAAACACAGATACGCAGTATTTT